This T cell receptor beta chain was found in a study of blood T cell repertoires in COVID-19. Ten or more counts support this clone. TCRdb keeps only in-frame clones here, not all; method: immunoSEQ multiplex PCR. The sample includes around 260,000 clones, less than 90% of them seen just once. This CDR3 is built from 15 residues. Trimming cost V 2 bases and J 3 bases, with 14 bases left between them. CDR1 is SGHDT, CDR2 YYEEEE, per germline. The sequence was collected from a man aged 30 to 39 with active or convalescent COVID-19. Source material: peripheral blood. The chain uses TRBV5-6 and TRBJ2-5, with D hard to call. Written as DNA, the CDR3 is TGTGCCAGCAGCTTTGGGCTGTCCAGAAAAGAGACCCAGTACTTC. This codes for CASSFGLSRKETQYF.